What follows are 7 T cell receptor beta chains derived from one specimen sequenced in a study of T cells in Graves' hyperthyroidism and ophthalmopathy. The investigators amplified TCR beta CDR3 regions from RNA transcripts. In the first-round RT-PCR of the TCR CDR3, the HTBI primer set was used. TCRdb called the multiplex PCR reads again in MiXCR, with one record for every CDR3 protein. This table has roughly 700,000 distinct CDR3 sequences, roughly 17% appearing once. Sequencing input: blood. The receptor set was obtained from a man in his fifties with Graves' hyperthyroidism.

The chain carries TRBV28 and TRBJ1-4; 12 bases align to TRBD1. Germline V gives CDR1 MDHEN, CDR2 SYDVKM. This CDR3 has 14 residues. V dropped 6 bases and J dropped 10; count of bases not matched to a gene: 6. CDR3 coding DNA: TGTGCCAGCAGCCGGGGACAGGGGGCCGGAAAACTGTTTTTT. Protein: CASSRGQGAGKLFF.

This clonotype was counted many times. The chain couples TRBV12-3 or TRBV12-4 to TRBJ2-2, with TRBD2 matching 8 bases. J lost 2 bases, V lost 6 bases, and 5 bases had no gene match. The CDR3 runs 15 residues. CDR3 nucleotides: TGTGCCAGCAGCCGAGGACTAGCAAACACCGGGGAGCTGTTTTTT. Residues: CASSRGLANTGELFF.

This clonotype was seen a few times. A much more abundant neighbour one base away suggests this may be a read error. In this CDR3 the conserved last residue, phenylalanine or tryptophan, is missing, so a read error is likely. CDR3 region: CAISGGGERVVNDSPLHL. CDR3 nucleotides: TGTGCCATCAGTGGCGGGGGAGAAAGAGTCGTTAATGATTCACCCCTCCACCTT. This chain links TRBV10-3 with TRBJ1-6, with D possibly being TRBD1 (5 bases). CDR1 is ENHRY, CDR2 SYGVKD, per germline. Trimming pared 4 bases from V and 8 bases from J, leaving 24 bases between. This CDR3 region has 18 residues.

The gene calls are TRBV6-1 and TRBJ1-5; a weak D match, TRBD1 (5 bases). This CDR3 contains 13 residues. V was trimmed by 11 bases and J by 1 base, leaving 12 bases between them. Germline V CDR1 and CDR2: MNHNS, SASEGT. The CDR3 spells CASGGMSNQPQHF. The CDR3 DNA reads TGTGCCTCGGGGGGGATGAGCAATCAGCCCCAGCATTTT.

This clonotype was picked up many times. The V call is TRBV27, the J call TRBJ2-7; either TRBD1 or TRBD2 may fit D (5 bases each). V was shortened by 6 bases and J by 2 bases, with 17 bases between the two germline ends. The CDR3 length is 15 residues. CDR1 and CDR2 from the germline V gene are MNHEY and SMNVEV (reference sequence). CDR3 residues: CASSALGADTYEQYF. The CDR3 DNA sequence: TGTGCCAGCAGCGCACTAGGTGCGGACACCTACGAGCAGTACTTC.

This clonotype has a count of ten or more. This chain links TRBV2 with TRBJ1-1, with D tentatively TRBD1 (5 bases). This CDR3 has 14 amino acids. The V gene lost 5 bases and the J gene lost 0 bases, with 10 bases spanning the gap. Germline values: CDR1 SNHLY, CDR2 FYNNEI. The CDR3, as DNA: TGTGCCAGCAGTCGGGGGGAAATGAACACTGAAGCTTTCTTT. The encoded protein is CASSRGEMNTEAFF.

The rearrangement links TRBV24-1 to TRBJ2-3; possible D gene TRBD2, 6 bases. The CDR3 has 16 amino acids. Per germline, CDR1 KGHDR and CDR2 SFDVKD. V was shortened by 3 bases and J by 4 bases, with 16 bases between the two germline ends. This chain's CDR3 is CATSDPSGRGADTQYF. CDR3 bases: TGTGCCACCAGTGATCCATCCGGGAGAGGGGCAGATACGCAGTATTTT.